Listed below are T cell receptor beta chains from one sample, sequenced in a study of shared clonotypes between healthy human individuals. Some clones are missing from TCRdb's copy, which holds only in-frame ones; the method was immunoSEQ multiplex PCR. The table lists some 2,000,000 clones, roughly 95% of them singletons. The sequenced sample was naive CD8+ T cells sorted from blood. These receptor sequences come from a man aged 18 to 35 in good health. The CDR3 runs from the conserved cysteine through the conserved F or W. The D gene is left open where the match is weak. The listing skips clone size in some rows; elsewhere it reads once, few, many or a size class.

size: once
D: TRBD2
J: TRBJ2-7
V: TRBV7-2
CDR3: CASSFSGRAYEQYF
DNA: TGTGCCAGCAGCTTTAGCGGGAGGGCCTACGAGCAGTACTTC

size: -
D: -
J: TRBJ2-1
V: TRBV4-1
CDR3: CASSQVGREQFF
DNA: TGCGCCAGCAGCCAAGTAGGACGTGAGCAGTTCTTC

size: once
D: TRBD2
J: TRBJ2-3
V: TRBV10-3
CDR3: CAISESGLAGMTDTQYF
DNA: TGTGCCATCAGTGAGTCGGGACTAGCGGGAATGACAGATACGCAGTATTTT

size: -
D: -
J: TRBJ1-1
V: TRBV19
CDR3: CASTLTGMNTEAFF
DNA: TGTGCCAGTACCCTAACAGGGATGAACACTGAAGCTTTCTTT

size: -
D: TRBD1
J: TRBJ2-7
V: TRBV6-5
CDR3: CASSWTTGQGAHEQYF
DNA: TGTGCCAGCAGTTGGACTACGGGACAGGGAGCCCACGAGCAGTACTTC

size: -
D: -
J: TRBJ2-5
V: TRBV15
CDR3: CATSRAGGETQYF
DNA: TGTGCCACCAGCAGAGCTGGGGGAGAGACCCAGTACTTC

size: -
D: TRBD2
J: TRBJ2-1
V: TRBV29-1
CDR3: CSVEWLAGDSYNEQFF
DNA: TGCAGCGTTGAGTGGCTAGCGGGAGATTCCTACAATGAGCAGTTCTTC

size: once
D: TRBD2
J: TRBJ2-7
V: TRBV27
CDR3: CASSPLAVAGGEDEQYF
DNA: TGTGCCAGCAGTCCCCTGGCGGTAGCGGGGGGAGAGGACGAGCAGTACTTC

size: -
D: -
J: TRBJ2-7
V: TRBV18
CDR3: CASSPPGTQFTYEQYF
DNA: TGTGCCAGCTCACCACCGGGGACGCAATTTACCTACGAGCAGTACTTC

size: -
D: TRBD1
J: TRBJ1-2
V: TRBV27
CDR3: CASSHRTGVDGYTF
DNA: TGTGCCAGCAGCCACCGGACAGGGGTAGATGGCTACACCTTC

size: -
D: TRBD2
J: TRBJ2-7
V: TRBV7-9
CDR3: CASSLARGWSYEQYF
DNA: TGTGCCAGCAGCTTAGCGCGGGGGTGGTCCTACGAGCAGTACTTC

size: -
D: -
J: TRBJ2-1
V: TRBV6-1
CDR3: CASSDGEQFF
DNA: TGTGCCAGCAGTGATGGTGAGCAGTTCTTC

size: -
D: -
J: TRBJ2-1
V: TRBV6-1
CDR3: CASSDLSGNEQFF
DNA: TGTGCCAGCAGTGATCTTAGCGGAAATGAGCAGTTCTTC

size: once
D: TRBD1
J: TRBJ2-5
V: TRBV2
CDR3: CASSEGFDRAETQYF
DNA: TGTGCCAGCAGTGAAGGGTTCGACAGGGCAGAGACCCAGTACTTC

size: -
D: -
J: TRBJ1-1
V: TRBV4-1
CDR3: CASSQVMNTEAFF
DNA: TGCGCCAGCAGCCAAGTGATGAACACTGAAGCTTTCTTT

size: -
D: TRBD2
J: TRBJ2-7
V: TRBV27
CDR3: CASSWGGSYEQYF
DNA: TGTGCCAGCTCCTGGGGCGGGAGCTACGAGCAGTACTTC

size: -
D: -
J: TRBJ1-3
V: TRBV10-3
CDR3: CAISLDASGNTIYF
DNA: TGTGCCATCAGTCTGGACGCCTCTGGAAACACCATATATTTT

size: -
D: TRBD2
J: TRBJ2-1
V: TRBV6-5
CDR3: CASSPAGVYNEQFF
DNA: TGTGCCAGCAGTCCAGCGGGGGTCTACAATGAGCAGTTCTTC

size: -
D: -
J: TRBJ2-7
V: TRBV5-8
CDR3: CASSLVSGRETYEQYF
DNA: TGTGCCAGCAGCTTGGTATCGGGCAGGGAGACCTACGAGCAGTACTTC

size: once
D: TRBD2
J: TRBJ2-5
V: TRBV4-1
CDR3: CASSRNSGSETQYF
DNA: TGCGCCAGCAGCCGAAATAGCGGGAGTGAGACCCAGTACTTC

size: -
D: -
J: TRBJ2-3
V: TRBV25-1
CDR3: CASSVEGTQYF
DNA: TGTGCCAGCAGTGTAGAGGGTACGCAGTATTTT

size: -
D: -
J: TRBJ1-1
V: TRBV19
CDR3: CASSIGGNGNTEAFF
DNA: TGTGCCAGTAGTATCGGCGGCAATGGGAACACTGAAGCTTTCTTT

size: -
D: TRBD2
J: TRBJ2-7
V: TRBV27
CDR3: CASSLAGSSYEQYF
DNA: TGTGCCAGCAGTCTAGCGGGGAGCAGCTACGAGCAGTACTTC

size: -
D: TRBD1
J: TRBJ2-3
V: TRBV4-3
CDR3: CASSQEAQGEDTQYF
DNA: TGCGCCAGCAGCCAAGAGGCACAGGGGGAAGATACGCAGTATTTT

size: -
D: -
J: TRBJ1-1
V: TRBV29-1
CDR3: CSVDDSPNTEAFF
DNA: TGCAGCGTTGACGACAGCCCGAACACTGAAGCTTTCTTT

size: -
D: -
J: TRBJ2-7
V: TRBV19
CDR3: CASSIRVDSQNEQYF
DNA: TGTGCCAGTAGTATACGAGTCGACAGTCAAAACGAGCAGTACTTC

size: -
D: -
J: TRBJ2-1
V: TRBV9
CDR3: CASSAGDSVFYNEQFF
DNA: TGTGCCAGCAGCGCAGGGGACTCCGTATTCTACAATGAGCAGTTCTTC

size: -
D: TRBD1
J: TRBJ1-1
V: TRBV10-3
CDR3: CAISESGQGSTEAFF
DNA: TGTGCCATCAGTGAGTCTGGACAGGGGAGCACTGAAGCTTTCTTT

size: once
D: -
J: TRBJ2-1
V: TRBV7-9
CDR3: CASSLGSGSSVYEQFF
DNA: TGTGCCAGCAGCTTAGGTTCGGGCTCGTCGGTTTATGAGCAGTTCTTC

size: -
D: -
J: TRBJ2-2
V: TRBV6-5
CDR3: CASSTQAPPSGELFF
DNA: TGTGCCAGCAGCACTCAGGCCCCCCCATCCGGGGAGCTGTTTTTT

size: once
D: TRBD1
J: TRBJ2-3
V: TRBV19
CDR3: CASSIGGQGSDTQYF
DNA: TGTGCCAGTAGTATAGGCGGACAGGGGTCGGATACGCAGTATTTT

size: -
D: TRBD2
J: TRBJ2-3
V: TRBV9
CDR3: CASSPNHIILAGDDTQYF
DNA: TGTGCCAGCAGCCCAAACCACATTATACTAGCGGGAGATGATACGCAGTATTTT

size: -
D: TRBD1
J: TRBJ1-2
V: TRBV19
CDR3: CATRQGSEGYTF
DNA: TGTGCCACCAGACAGGGTAGTGAGGGCTACACCTTC

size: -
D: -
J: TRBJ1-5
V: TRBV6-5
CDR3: CASSQGLQPQHF
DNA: TGTGCCAGCAGCCAGGGCCTTCAGCCCCAGCATTTT

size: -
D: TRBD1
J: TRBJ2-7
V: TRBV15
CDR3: CATSRDKGWDSYEQYF
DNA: TGTGCCACCAGCAGAGATAAGGGGTGGGACAGCTACGAGCAGTACTTC

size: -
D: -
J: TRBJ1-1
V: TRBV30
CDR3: CAWSVVPPEDTEAFF
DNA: TGTGCCTGGAGTGTAGTCCCACCCGAGGACACTGAAGCTTTCTTT

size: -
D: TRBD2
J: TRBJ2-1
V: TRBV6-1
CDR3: CASSEISGLAGGLEQFF
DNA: TGTGCCAGCAGTGAAATATCGGGACTAGCGGGAGGTCTAGAGCAGTTCTTC

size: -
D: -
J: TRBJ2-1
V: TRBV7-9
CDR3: CASSGPVYNEQFF
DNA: TGTGCCAGCAGCGGGCCCGTATACAATGAGCAGTTCTTC

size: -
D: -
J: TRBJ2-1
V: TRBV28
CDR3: CASSSLVGHYNEQFF
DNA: TGTGCCAGCAGTTCCCTGGTGGGCCATTACAATGAGCAGTTCTTC

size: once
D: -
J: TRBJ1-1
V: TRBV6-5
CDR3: CASSYSEGGLEAFF
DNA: TGTGCCAGCAGTTACTCAGAGGGGGGCCTTGAAGCTTTCTTT

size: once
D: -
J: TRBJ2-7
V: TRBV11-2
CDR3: CASSLGSTVTYEQYF
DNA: TGTGCCAGCAGCTTAGGGTCGACGGTTACCTACGAGCAGTACTTC

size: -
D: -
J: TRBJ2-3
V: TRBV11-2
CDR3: CASSLGRAYTDTQYF
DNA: TGTGCCAGCAGCTTAGGTCGAGCTTACACAGATACGCAGTATTTT